This T cell receptor beta chain was profiled in a study of cytomegalovirus exposure and HLA in healthy donors listed by TCRdb under 2017. Study-level background: According to an earlier analysis of several hundred of the donors, about 179 million T cells yielded some 120 million unique TCR beta sequences and about 300 Gb of sequence data. A later genetic analysis took genome-wide SNP genotypes for about three fifths of the 666 donors and used that subset as a discovery cohort. An early release covering roughly 600 HLA-typed donors comprised approximately 300 gigabases of sequencing data and about 90 million unique TCR sequences. The T cell repertoires of under 750 subjects were profiled by immunosequencing and related to cytomegalovirus serostatus. A later analysis re-examined previously published TCR beta repertoires from around 670 donors and added high-resolution HLA genotyping to investigate patterns of TCR occurrence. Of the 350 to 400 genotyped donors, around 81% fell in the genetic ancestry cluster associated with self-reported Caucasian donors. Rather than drawing on any new phenotypic data, the later analysis identified candidate immune exposures from TCR beta sequences and the way those sequences occurred across donors. To predict cytomegalovirus infection status, the study brought together high-throughput TCR immunosequencing, statistical association of individual TCRs with disease status, and machine learning. Among several hundred genotyped donors of the cohort, an average of around 250,000 unique TCR beta nucleotide sequences was sequenced per donor, of which about 20% were non-productive. All discovery cohort repertoires had been generated using a single sequencing platform. Because of strong linkage in the cohort, roughly five DR-DQ haplotypes were treated as single units for association and clustering. An earlier analysis of some 600 of the donors applied high-throughput TCR beta sequencing to assess whether each TCR beta V gene segment acted as functional or pseudogenic. HLA typing included class I and class II loci at four-digit resolution. Along with the roughly 700-subject first cohort, a separate validation cohort of some 130 different subjects was used. The number of donors typed differed by locus, with 629-630 for A, B, C, DRB1 and DQB1, 522 for DQA1, nearly 610 for DPA1, and 472 for DPB1. The study aimed to test whether signatures of past pathogen exposure could be identified by cataloging public T cell receptors. Donor age, sex, ethnicity and CMV serostatus were compiled together with the repertoire data. On the study overall, not on this receptor specifically: A later analysis associated 15,000 to 20,000 TCR beta sequences with specific HLA alleles at a false discovery rate of 0.05. Because counts were too low, approximately 18 rarely observed V segments, including chromosome 9 orphons, were excluded from the earlier analysis of some 540 of the donors. Roughly uniform sequencing depth across donors was assumed in presence/absence analyses, although this assumption may not hold. According to the authors, the approach could potentially be generalized to other disease states and immunological phenotypes. An earlier analysis of 450 to 750 of the donors showed that most TCR beta V segments appeared in productive rearrangements either about 87% or about 30% of the time, which broadly matched IMGT annotations. A later genetic analysis associated a missense DCLRE1C variant with V-gene and J-gene trimming of TCR beta chains, and an independent cohort replicated the association. A further reported finding was that TCR beta sequences accurately predicted the HLA-A and HLA-B alleles for most subjects in the first cohort. Most TCR sequences were observed very rarely across donors, whereas some public TCRs were present in many individuals. According to a later analysis, TCR association rates differed among HLA loci, with DRB1 alleles showing the most associated TCRs and HLA-C alleles showing the fewest. Cytomegalovirus status was reported to be diagnosed by the classifier with high specificity and sensitivity in both the original and validation cohorts. Compared with equally common non-associated chains, HLA-associated TCR beta chains in a later analysis were more clonally expanded and had lower generation probabilities. Strong co-occurrence of HLA alleles, especially DR and DQ, made assigning TCR associations to individual alleles difficult. A total of about 180 TCR beta chains were listed by the study as associated with cytomegalovirus. Several of the top co-occurrence clusters appeared to be linked to parvovirus B19, influenza, CMV and Epstein-Barr virus, according to a later analysis. Compared with the 666-donor mean, donors in an Asian-associated ancestry cluster had fewer N-insertions in productive TCRs, according to a later genetic analysis. Because HLA typing was missing for some donors at each locus, association tests included only the typed subset. Correlated functional status among segregating V segments might reflect linkage disequilibrium, but an unknown experimental factor could not be ruled out. A group of highly shared sequence variants was considered likely to be a technical artifact of the sequencing pipeline. Some IMGT-functional V segments, including TRBV6-2 and TRBV6-3, could not be distinguished by the 87-base-pair reads and were therefore excluded. In a later analysis, most CMV-associated TCR beta chains were found to appear HLA-restricted, with HLA associations seemingly driven largely by CMV exposure. Only TCR beta chains were sequenced in this cohort, and the absence of alpha or paired-chain data limited detectable features. In vitro tests confirmed that a few of the cytomegalovirus-associated TCR beta chains recognize cytomegalovirus antigens. The only immune exposure information available for the cohort was CMV serostatus.

On this clone: The specificity of this receptor is unknown. No base quality information exists; no much larger clone differs at one position.

The cohort comprised more than 550 healthy bone marrow donors. Cohort members were all nominally healthy when sampled, although unrecorded immune exposures were likely present. The donor was CMV seronegative and was included in the group of about 400 seronegative cohort members. A peripheral blood sample was collected from each donor, and TCR beta sequencing was performed on peripheral blood mononuclear cells. The Qiagen DNeasy Blood Extraction Kit was used to extract genomic DNA from the blood cell samples. CDR1 and CDR2 are read off the germline V gene as SGHVS and FQNEAQ. The cysteine opens and the phenylalanine closes a CDR3 of 14 amino acids. The CDR3 DNA has 42 bases and is translated from base 1. Unmatched junction bases come to 4, with V trimmed by 5 bases and J by 3 bases. The method was the immunoSEQ multiplex PCR assay. For the multiplex PCR, a mixture combining 60 forward primers for TCR Vbeta segments and 13 reverse primers for TCR Jbeta segments was used. The CDR3 region of rearranged TCR beta genes was amplified from genomic DNA by a multiplex PCR assay. On the Illumina HiSeq System, the amplified TCR beta libraries were sequenced as 87-base-pair reads. For the original study's pipeline: A later analysis counted some 74 million unique TCR beta chains across the 666 repertoires, and around 9.9 million of these chains were shared by at least two donors. To remove PCR and sequencing errors, raw reads were error-corrected and collapsed into unique sequences using a nearest-neighbor algorithm that merged closely related sequences. To assign V, D and J gene segments, CDR3 sequences were aligned to IMGT reference sequences. For a sequence to be retained, a match of at least six nucleotides to both a V gene segment and a J gene segment was required. A rearrangement counted as productive if the CDR3 had no stop codons and remained in frame with V and J, and every other rearrangement counted as non-productive. CDR3 was defined by IMGT convention, running from the second conserved V-encoded cysteine to the conserved J-encoded phenylalanine. In an earlier analysis of roughly 580 of the donors, sequences lacking an unambiguous match to a single V gene segment were excluded. In an earlier analysis of roughly 600 of the donors, a V segment was called functional when productive rearrangements were above 56.7%, and segregating when the standard deviation between donors exceeded 5%. A statistical classification framework was developed to diagnose cytomegalovirus status using the catalog of TCR beta chain sequences. A later analysis assigned V and J genes by comparing TCR nucleotide sequences with IMGT/GENE-DB human TR gene sequences. In a later analysis, CDR3 sequences and most-parsimonious VDJ recombination scenarios were assigned using the TCRdist pipeline. In a later analysis, each TCR beta chain was defined by its CDR3 amino acid sequence together with its V-gene family, and reads lacking a unique V-gene family were excluded. In a later analysis, nearly 600 highly shared, low-generation-probability nucleotide sequences were removed to address suspected cross-contamination and a sequencing artifact. In a later analysis, a clonal expansion index for each public chain was calculated from normalized within-repertoire ranks of inferred template counts. A later analysis computed generation probabilities with a VDJ recombination model fitted to out-of-frame rearrangements, and checked the results against IGoR. A later analysis scored TCR-TCR, TCR-HLA and TCR-CMV co-occurrence with hypergeometric tests, applying a repertoire-size bias correction to TCR pairs. A later analysis estimated false discovery rates by permuting HLA or CMV assignments 20 times. A later analysis grouped co-occurring TCRs with DBSCAN, adding TCRdist sequence similarity when clustering within HLA-allele-positive subsets. Repertoires with fewer than 30,000 or more than 120,000 public chains were left out of co-occurrence clustering, as were a handful of repertoires with anomalous nucleotide sharing. As stored in TCRdb, this immuneACCESS dataset retains in-frame rearrangements with V and J assigned. A fraction of the clones does not appear; measured against another copy, unresolved V genes explain less than half of the discrepancy, and the remainder lacks a known reason. V and J calls and clone size come straight from that table; D and trimming were deduced from the DNA. The sample includes 150,000 to 200,000 clones, with about 90% observed a single time. More than 0.2% of the sample is in the top ten clones.

The chain joins TRBV7-8 to TRBJ1-1; the junction holds 9 bases that match TRBD1. The sequenced material came from PBMCs. The sequence derives from a girl less than two years old in good health and CMV-seronegative. The CDR3 in this case is CASSPGQGYTEAFF. The sequence in DNA is TGTGCCAGCAGCCCGGGACAGGGCTACACTGAAGCTTTCTTT.